The clone carrying this T cell receptor (beta chain) appeared once. The antigen remains undetermined. Clones were sequenced by immunoSEQ multiplex PCR, and TCRdb holds only the in-frame ones, with some missing. The table records roughly 64,000 clones, around nine tenths of them present only once. The data originate from a study of OX40 agonist ivuxolimab in advanced cancers. Regarding the study as a whole: Determination of antigen specificity was not performed for the expanded peripheral T cells. At 0.1 to 3.0 mg/kg, clonal expansion of CD4+ and CD8+ blood T cells had occurred by week 6.

The clonotype originates from an adult with an advanced solid tumor such as melanoma, head and neck, liver or kidney cancer. The sequencing used CD4+ or CD8+ T cells sorted from blood, collected in a trial of the OX40 agonist ivuxolimab.

The CDR3 protein is CASSSALAGAYEQYF. In DNA form, the CDR3 reads TGTGCCAGCAGCTCCGCGCTAGCGGGGGCCTACGAGCAGTACTTC. The V and J genes are TRBV5-4 and TRBJ2-7, with 10 bases that match TRBD2. J gave up 2 bases and V 3 bases, and 5 bases lay outside the gene matches. Germline V gene data show CDR1 as SGHNT and CDR2 as YYREEE (reference sequence). This CDR3 is 15 amino acids long.